This T cell receptor beta chain was retrieved from a study of blood T cell repertoires in COVID-19. Study overall: The study drew acute and convalescent COVID-19 samples from the United States, Italy and Spain.

Original analysis: For nucleated cells, counts were estimated from reference gene primer amplification. Clones were read by immunoSEQ multiplex PCR, and TCRdb kept only the in-frame ones, dropping some. The V and J calls and clone size were taken over from that table, and D and trimming were inferred from the DNA. The table lists some 100,000 clones, roughly 87% of them singletons. This CDR3 comprises 15 residues. Germline loops: CDR1 MNHEY, CDR2 SMNVEV (reference sequence). V trimming: 4 bases; J trimming: 0 bases; junction bases outside the gene matches: 3. This clone was observed a single time. Sample: peripheral blood. This rearrangement joins TRBV27 to TRBJ1-5; 7 bases are shared with TRBD1. This clonotype originated in a woman in her sixties with acute or convalescent COVID-19. In DNA, the CDR3 is TGTGCCAGCAGTTCGGGACAGATTAGCAATCAGCCCCAGCATTTT. The encoded protein is CASSSGQISNQPQHF.